This entry lists 32 T cell receptor beta chains sequenced from one sample in a study of T cell responses to AZD1222 COVID-19 vaccine. Method: immunoSEQ multiplex PCR; TCRdb's copy keeps in-frame clones and lacks some. The sample consists of about 120,000 clones, approximately 89% of them appearing once. This sample comprised peripheral blood, obtained on day 0 of AZD1222 vaccination. These receptors were obtained from an adult in good health.

This clone was detected a few times. This chain joins TRBV2 and TRBJ1-2; 9 positions agree with TRBD1. CDR1 and CDR2 from the germline V gene are SNHLY and FYNNEI. The V gene end was trimmed by 9 bases and the J gene end by 4 bases; junction bases not matched to a gene: 9. This CDR3 comprises 14 residues. The CDR3 reads CARRDRENGYGYTF. For the CDR3, the DNA is TGTGCCAGGCGGGACAGGGAGAACGGCTATGGCTACACCTTC.

V is TRBV19 and J is TRBJ2-1; 10 bases line up with TRBD2. This CDR3 is built from 17 residues. V lost 6 bases and J lost 5; bases outside the gene matches: 13. Germline CDR1 and CDR2: LNHDA and SQIVND (reference sequence). The CDR3 DNA sequence: TGTGCCAGTAGGATGAGAGCGGGAGGGCCTCTGGACAATGAGCAGTTCTTC. Its protein is CASRMRAGGPLDNEQFF.

The gene calls are TRBV11-2 and TRBJ2-6; maybe TRBD1 (6 bases). CDR3 length: 16 residues. V was shortened by 1 base and J by 1 base, with 8 bases between the two germline ends. Germline V gene sequence: CDR1 SGHAT, CDR2 FQNNGV. The CDR3 sequence is CASSLVGGSGANVLTF. In nucleotides, the CDR3 is TGTGCCAGCAGCTTAGTAGGGGGATCTGGGGCCAACGTCCTGACTTTC.

This clone was observed a handful of times. The chain couples TRBV6-5 to TRBJ2-1; 8 positions match TRBD1. J gave up 4 bases and V 11 bases, and 7 bases lay outside the gene matches. This CDR3 comprises 13 residues. CDR1 MNHEY and CDR2 SVGAGI come from the germline V gene. The CDR3 protein is CAGSTGGYNEQFF. CDR3 coding DNA: TGTGCCGGTAGCACAGGGGGATACAATGAGCAGTTCTTC.

The rearrangement links TRBV28 to TRBJ2-2; the match to TRBD1 covers 12 bases. CDR1 is MDHEN and CDR2 is SYDVKM in the germline V gene. The CDR3 covers 15 residues. V was clipped by 5 bases and J by 7 bases; unmatched bases: 5. CDR3 DNA sequence: TGTGCCAGCAGTCCGGGACAGGGGGCGATCGGGGAGCTGTTTTTT. Amino acid sequence: CASSPGQGAIGELFF.

The V and J genes are TRBV9 and TRBJ1-1; D not resolved. The germline CDR1 and CDR2 sequences are SGDLS and YYNGEE. The CDR3 covers 15 residues. V was pared by 4 bases and J by 5 bases, with 18 bases between. CDR3 region: CASSPSGLQETEAFF. The CDR3, as DNA: TGTGCCAGCAGCCCCTCGGGCCTCCAGGAGACTGAAGCTTTCTTT.

J is TRBJ1-2 and V is TRBV7-3; D may be TRBD1 (5 bases). The V end was cut by 2 bases, the J end by 7 bases, with 11 bases between. Germline V lookup: CDR1 SGHTA, CDR2 FQGTGA. This CDR3 spans 13 amino acids. CDR3 residues: CASSLDGDGGYTF. DNA of the CDR3: TGTGCCAGCAGCTTAGATGGGGACGGTGGCTACACCTTC.

The chain recombines TRBV30 with TRBJ2-2, with 7 nucleotides matching TRBD2. The ends lost 3 bases at V and 7 bases at J; junction bases unmatched: 11. The CDR3 totals 15 residues. Germline CDR1 is GTSNPN and CDR2 is SVGIG (reference sequence). The CDR3 DNA reads TGTGCCTGGAGAAAGACGGGGGGACCCATCGGGGAGCTGTTTTTT. Translated, it gives CAWRKTGGPIGELFF.

This CDR3 reads CATSDATTAQTGQPQHF. The CDR3 region has the DNA TGTGCCACCAGTGATGCAACGACAGCCCAAACGGGTCAGCCCCAGCATTTT. This chain links TRBV24-1 with TRBJ1-5; D possibly corresponds to TRBD1 (5 bases). Germline loops: CDR1 KGHDR, CDR2 SFDVKD. The CDR3 is 17 amino acids. V shed 3 bases and J shed 6 bases, with 20 bases lying between them.

The V gene is TRBV28, the J gene TRBJ1-2; no definite D call. The CDR3 has 12 residues. The germline V gene has CDR1 MDHEN and CDR2 SYDVKM. Trimming removed 3 bases from V and 2 bases from J, with 4 bases in between. The DNA of the CDR3 is TGTGCCAGCAGTTTTTCGAACTATGGCTACACCTTC. This gives the protein CASSFSNYGYTF.

The CDR3 reads CASSFPQDRSSYGYTF. CDR3 nucleotide sequence: TGTGCCAGCAGTTTCCCCCAGGATCGGTCTTCCTATGGCTACACCTTC. The V and J genes are TRBV28 and TRBJ1-2; no clear D. This CDR3 spans 16 amino acids. Germline CDR1 MDHEN, CDR2 SYDVKM. Trimming stripped 3 bases from V and 4 bases from J, with 18 bases between.

The rearrangement joins TRBV2 to TRBJ1-2; D is ambiguous. V was trimmed by 6 bases and J by 6 bases, leaving 14 bases between them. CDR1 is SNHLY and CDR2 is FYNNEI in the germline V gene. This CDR3 has 13 residues. The CDR3 sequence: CASRPVERDGYTF. CDR3 DNA sequence: TGTGCCAGCAGACCAGTGGAGCGGGATGGCTACACCTTC.

This chain joins TRBV6-5 and TRBJ1-2; tentatively, D is TRBD1 (6 bases). Per the germline V gene, CDR1 is MNHEY and CDR2 is SVGAGI. V was shortened by 2 bases and J by 7 bases, with 11 bases between the two germline ends. The CDR3 runs to 13 residues. CDR3 in amino acids: CASSYARGAGYTF. The CDR3 DNA sequence: TGTGCCAGCAGTTACGCTCGGGGGGCTGGCTACACCTTC.

V gene TRBV3-1 (or the pseudogene TRBV3-2) combines with J gene TRBJ2-7; 12 bases are a match to TRBD2. After removal of 5 bases from V and 2 bases from J, the junction contained 10 bases not matched to a gene. The length of the CDR3 is 17 residues. CDR1 and CDR2 from the germline V gene are LGHDT and YNNKEL (reference sequence). CDR3 in amino acids: CASSRSPSSGGAYEQYF. In DNA form, the CDR3 reads TGTGCCAGCAGCAGAAGCCCCTCTAGCGGGGGGGCCTACGAGCAGTACTTC.

CDR3 region: CASSPRSSGQETQYF. As DNA, the CDR3 is TGTGCCAGCAGCCCGAGGTCCAGCGGACAAGAGACCCAGTACTTC. The chain uses TRBV7-4 and TRBJ2-5; D may be TRBD2 (5 bases). CDR1 and CDR2 from the germline V gene are SGHVT and SQSDAQ. Trimming stripped 5 bases from V and 2 bases from J, with 15 bases between. The CDR3 runs 15 residues.

The CDR3 region is CASSYRFNEKLFF. For the CDR3, the DNA is TGTGCCAGCAGTTACAGGTTTAATGAAAAACTGTTTTTT. J is TRBJ1-4 and V is TRBV6-5; D not resolved. The CDR3 consists of 13 residues. Germline V lookup: CDR1 MNHEY, CDR2 SVGAGI. Trimming cost V 2 bases and J 4 bases, with 5 bases left between them.

The genes are TRBV29-1 and TRBJ1-1, with D tentatively TRBD1 (5 bases). Germline CDR1 is SQVTM and CDR2 is ANQGSEA. This CDR3 comprises 12 residues. CDR3 region: CKVQGSNTEAFF. The DNA for the CDR3 is TGCAAAGTCCAGGGATCGAACACTGAAGCTTTCTTT. The full variable domain, rest sourced from reference TRBV29-1 and TRBJ1-1, is SAVISQKPSRDICQRGTSLTIQCQVDSQVTMMFWYRQQPGQSLTLIATANQGSEATYESGFVIDKFPISRPNLTFSTLTVSNMSPEDSSIYLCKVQGSNTEAFFGQGTRLTVV.

In DNA, the CDR3 is TGCGCCAGCAGTGATCCCTATGGCTACACCTTC. Its protein is CASSDPYGYTF. This chain joins TRBV10-2 and TRBJ1-2; the D is unclear. The length of the CDR3 is 11 residues. Trimming removed 3 bases at V and 4 bases at J, with 3 bases between. CDR1 is WSHSY, CDR2 SAAADI, per germline.

This rearrangement joins TRBV18 to TRBJ1-4; 9 bases are a match to TRBD1. Looked up from germline, CDR1 is KGHSH and CDR2 is LQKENI. V dropped 3 bases and J dropped 8; count of bases not matched to a gene: 7. CDR3 length: 15 amino acids. DNA for the CDR3: TGTGCCAGCTCACCTCCCGGAGACAGGGGGGAAAAACTGTTTTTT. Its protein product is CASSPPGDRGEKLFF.

The J gene is TRBJ1-1, the V gene TRBV29-1, with D maybe TRBD1 (6 bases). Germline V gene sequence: CDR1 SQVTM, CDR2 ANQGSEA. The CDR3 sequence is 15 residues long. Trimming stripped 4 bases from V and 7 bases from J, with 22 bases between. The CDR3 DNA is TGCAGCGTTGGGGGGGCGAGTAGTCAAGTCATTGAAGCTTTCTTT. Translating gives CSVGGASSQVIEAFF.

The chain recombines TRBV4-2 with TRBJ1-6, with 10 bases matching TRBD1. CDR3 length: 19 amino acids. With V trimmed by 3 bases and J by 0 bases, 8 bases remained unmatched. Germline CDR1 and CDR2: LGHNA and YNFKEQ. In nucleotides, the CDR3 is TGTGCCAGCAGCCAGGCGGGACAGGGGATAGTCTCCTATAATTCACCCCTCCACTTT. This codes for CASSQAGQGIVSYNSPLHF.

The chain joins TRBV6-2 or TRBV6-3 to TRBJ2-7; 11 bases fit TRBD1. Unmatched junction bases numbered 3, after V lost 2 bases and J lost 3 bases. This CDR3 has 15 amino acids. The V gene's germline CDR1 is MNHEY and CDR2 SVGEGT. CDR3 sequence reads: CASSYRDRGDYEQYF. The CDR3 DNA sequence: TGTGCCAGCAGTTACCGGGACAGGGGGGACTACGAGCAGTACTTC.

The chain recombines TRBV5-4 with TRBJ2-7, with 13 bases matching TRBD2. The CDR3 runs to 16 residues. The V and J ends lost 0 bases and 4 bases, in that order; junction bases with no gene match: 4. From germline, CDR1 is SGHNT and CDR2 YYREEE (reference sequence). CDR3 DNA: TGTGCCAGCAGCTTGGCAGGGACTAGCGGGGTTTACGAGCAGTACTTC. Its protein product is CASSLAGTSGVYEQYF.

The chain uses TRBV6-6 and TRBJ1-2; 8 nucleotides agree with TRBD1. Trimming took 5 bases from V and 8 from J; bases not matched to a gene: 7. Looked up from germline, CDR1 is MNHNY and CDR2 is SVGAGI (reference sequence). The CDR3 loop spans 13 amino acids. The CDR3 nucleotides are TGTGCCAGCAGTCGACAGGGGTTGGACGGCTACACCTTC. It translates to CASSRQGLDGYTF.

The rearrangement links TRBV28 to TRBJ2-5; 7 positions match TRBD2. V shed 7 bases, J shed 5 bases, and the junction held 10 bases outside the gene matches. This CDR3 comprises 14 residues. The germline V gene has CDR1 MDHEN and CDR2 SYDVKM. In DNA form, the CDR3 reads TGTGCCAGCACAATATGGGAGGGAGAGGAGACCCAGTACTTC. The encoded protein is CASTIWEGEETQYF.

The chain recombines TRBV5-1 with TRBJ2-1, with 13 bases that match TRBD2. Germline CDR1 SGHRS, CDR2 YFSETQ. The CDR3 is 15 residues long. V lost 4 bases and J lost 10; bases outside the gene matches: 8. CDR3 nucleotide sequence: TGCGCCAGCAGCCCCGGACTAGCGGGGGAGGAAGAGCAGTTCTTC. Translation: CASSPGLAGEEEQFF.

The DNA of the CDR3 is TGCAGTGCTAGAGCCGAACGGGAAGCTTTCTTT. This codes for CSARAEREAFF. This chain joins TRBV20-1 and TRBJ1-1; D is undetermined. Trimming left V 1 base short and J 8 bases short, with 8 bases between. Germline assignment: CDR1 DFQATT and CDR2 SNEGSKA (reference sequence). The CDR3 is made up of 11 amino acids.

This sequence joins TRBV13 and TRBJ2-1, with D unclear. Trimming took off 5 bases at V and 0 bases at J, with 11 bases between the two ends. The CDR3 contains 15 residues. From germline, CDR1 is PRHDT and CDR2 FYEKMQ (reference sequence). DNA for the CDR3: TGTGCCAGCAGCGAGGCATTGGGCTCCTACAATGAGCAGTTCTTC. Translating it yields CASSEALGSYNEQFF. Full variable domain (remainder filled in from reference TRBV13 and TRBJ2-1): AAGVIQSPRHLIKEKRETATLKCYPIPRHDTVYWYQQGPGQDPQFLISFYEKMQSDKGSIPDRFSAQQFSDYHSELNMSSLELGDSALYFCASSEALGSYNEQFFGPGTRLTVL.

This rearrangement joins TRBV28 to TRBJ1-1; 7 bases align to TRBD1. The CDR3 spans 12 residues. CDR1 and CDR2 (germline): MDHEN, SYDVKM. With 8 bases clipped from V and 11 bases from J, the junction kept 11 bases outside the gene matches. In nucleotides, the CDR3 is TGTGCCAGCGGCCCACAGGGGCAATCGGCTTTCTTT. It encodes CASGPQGQSAFF.

V is TRBV2 and J is TRBJ2-5; 7 bases are shared with TRBD1. With 7 bases clipped from V and 5 bases from J, the junction kept 10 bases outside the gene matches. This CDR3 is 14 amino acids long. Germline lookup yields CDR1 SNHLY and CDR2 FYNNEI. The CDR3 region is CASIRQGPLETQYF. The CDR3 DNA reads TGTGCCAGCATAAGACAGGGCCCCTTGGAGACCCAGTACTTC.

V and J are TRBV30 and TRBJ2-7; 7 nucleotides agree with TRBD2. Germline values: CDR1 GTSNPN, CDR2 SVGIG (reference sequence). J gave up 3 bases and V 3 bases, and 5 bases lay outside the gene matches. The CDR3 length is 13 residues. The CDR3 DNA reads TGTGCCTGGAGAGCAGCGGGGAGCTACGAGCAGTACTTC. Translated, it gives CAWRAAGSYEQYF.

V usage is TRBV27 and J usage is TRBJ1-1, with D possibly TRBD1 on 6 matching bases. CDR1 and CDR2 from the germline V gene are MNHEY and SMNVEV (reference sequence). The CDR3 is 12 amino acids. V lost 6 bases to trimming and J lost 4 bases, with 9 bases between them. The CDR3 DNA follows: TGTGCCAGCAGGGGGGCTGGCACTGAAGCTTTCTTT. Residues: CASRGAGTEAFF.